The source of this TCR beta chain is a study of human T cells and chemical hapten exposure. Study-level background: Weekly scalp doses of diphenylcyclopropenone were given to patients during the approximately 25-week study. Epicutaneous patch tests delivered 0.01% DPC to the upper back, with evaluation at 6 days.

Stated time point: patch test 3, about 24 weeks after DPC sensitization. The treatment was: therapeutic diphenylcyclopropenone sensitization with weekly scalp DPC. Sequencing started from total RNA isolated from unfractionated whole blood. TCRdb re-called the RACE reads with MiXCR, one entry per CDR3 protein. Counted here are about 82,000 distinct CDR3 sequences, 10% to 15% occurring once; the ten biggest clones make up approximately 6%. Sequencing was performed on whole blood, taken in connection with sensitization to the hapten diphenylcyclopropenone (DPC). This TCR was sampled from a woman aged 45-60 years with alopecia areata. Some clones in this sample may be carry-over from other donors' samples.

The CDR3 DNA sequence: TGTGCCAGCAGCTTCCACAGGGGTAACTATGGCTACACCTTC. Translation gives CASSFHRGNYGYTF. The genes are TRBV7-2 and TRBJ1-2; 7 nucleotides line up with TRBD1. Trimming removed 3 bases from V and 1 base from J; junction bases left unmatched: 2. The CDR3 sequence is 14 residues long. In germline, CDR1 is SGHTA, CDR2 FQGNSA.